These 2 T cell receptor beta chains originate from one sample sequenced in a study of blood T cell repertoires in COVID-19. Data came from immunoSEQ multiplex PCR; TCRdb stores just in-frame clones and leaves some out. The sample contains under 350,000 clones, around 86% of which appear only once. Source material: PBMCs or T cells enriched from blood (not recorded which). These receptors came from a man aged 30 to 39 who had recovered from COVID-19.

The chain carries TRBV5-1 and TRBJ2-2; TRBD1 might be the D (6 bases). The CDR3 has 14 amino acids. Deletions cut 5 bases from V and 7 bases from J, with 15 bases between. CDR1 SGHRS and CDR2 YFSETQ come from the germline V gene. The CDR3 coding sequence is TGCGCCAGCAGATTACAGGGCGGTGGCGGGGAGCTGTTTTTT. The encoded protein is CASRLQGGGGELFF.

CDR3 nucleotide sequence: TGTGCCAGCAGCCAAGCCAGGGGCGGTGCAGATACGCAGTATTTT. It codes for CASSQARGGADTQYF. This chain links TRBV3-1 (or the pseudogene TRBV3-2) with TRBJ2-3; D might be TRBD1 (6 bases). With 1 base removed from V and 4 bases from J, the gap between germline ends came to 12 bases. Germline V gives CDR1 LGHDT, CDR2 YNNKEL (reference sequence). CDR3 length: 15 residues.